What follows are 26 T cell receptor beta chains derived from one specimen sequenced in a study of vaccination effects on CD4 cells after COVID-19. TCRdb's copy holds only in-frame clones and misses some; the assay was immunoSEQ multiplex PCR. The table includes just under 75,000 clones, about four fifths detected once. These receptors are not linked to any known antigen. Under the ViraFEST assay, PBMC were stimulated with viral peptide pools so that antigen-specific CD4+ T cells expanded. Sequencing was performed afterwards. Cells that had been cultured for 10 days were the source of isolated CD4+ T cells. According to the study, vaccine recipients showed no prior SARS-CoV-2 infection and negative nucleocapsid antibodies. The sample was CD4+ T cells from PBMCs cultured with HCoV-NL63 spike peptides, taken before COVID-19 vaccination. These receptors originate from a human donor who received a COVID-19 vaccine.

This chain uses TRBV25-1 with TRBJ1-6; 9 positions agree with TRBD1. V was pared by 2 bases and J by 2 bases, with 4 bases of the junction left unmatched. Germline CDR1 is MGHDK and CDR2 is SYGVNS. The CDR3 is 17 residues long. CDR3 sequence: CASSETGTGTYNSPLHF. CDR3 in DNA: TGTGCCAGCAGTGAAACCGGGACAGGGACCTATAATTCACCCCTCCACTTT.

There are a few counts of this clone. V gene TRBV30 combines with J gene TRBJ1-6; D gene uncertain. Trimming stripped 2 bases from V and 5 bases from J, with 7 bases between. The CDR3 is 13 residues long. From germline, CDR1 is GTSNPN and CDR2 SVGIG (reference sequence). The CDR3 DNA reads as TGTGCCTGGAGTCGGTCAGATAATTCACCCCTCCACTTT. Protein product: CAWSRSDNSPLHF. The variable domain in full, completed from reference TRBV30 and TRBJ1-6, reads SQTIHQWPATLVQPVGSPLSLECTVEGTSNPNLYWYRQAAGRGLQLLFYSVGIGQISSEVPQNLSASRPQDRQFILSSKKLLLSDSGFYLCAWSRSDNSPLHFGNGTRLTVT.

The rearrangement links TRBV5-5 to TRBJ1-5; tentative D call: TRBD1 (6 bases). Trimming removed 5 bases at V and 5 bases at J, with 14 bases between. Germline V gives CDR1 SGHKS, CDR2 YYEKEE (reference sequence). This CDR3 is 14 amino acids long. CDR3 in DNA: TGTGCCAGCAGTCGGACAGTGACAGATCAGCCCCAGCATTTT. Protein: CASSRTVTDQPQHF.

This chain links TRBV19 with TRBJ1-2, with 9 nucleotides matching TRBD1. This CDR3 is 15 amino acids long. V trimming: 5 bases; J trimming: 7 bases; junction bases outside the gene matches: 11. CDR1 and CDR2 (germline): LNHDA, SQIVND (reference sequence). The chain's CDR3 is CASSPQQGAIFGYTF. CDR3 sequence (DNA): TGTGCCAGTAGTCCCCAACAGGGGGCGATTTTTGGCTACACCTTC.

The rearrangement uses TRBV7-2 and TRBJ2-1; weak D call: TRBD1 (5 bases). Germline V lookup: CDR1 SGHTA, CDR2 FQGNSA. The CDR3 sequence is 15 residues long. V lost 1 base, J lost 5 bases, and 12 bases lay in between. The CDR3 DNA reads TGTGCCAGCAGCTTAGAAATACAGGCAAACAATGAGCAGTTCTTC. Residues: CASSLEIQANNEQFF. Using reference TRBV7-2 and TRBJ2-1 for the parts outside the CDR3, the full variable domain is GAGVSQSPSNKVTEKGKDVELRCDPISGHTALYWYRQSLGQGLEFLIYFQGNSAPDKSGLPSDRFSAERTGGSVSTLTIQRTQQEDSAVYLCASSLEIQANNEQFFGPGTRLTVL.

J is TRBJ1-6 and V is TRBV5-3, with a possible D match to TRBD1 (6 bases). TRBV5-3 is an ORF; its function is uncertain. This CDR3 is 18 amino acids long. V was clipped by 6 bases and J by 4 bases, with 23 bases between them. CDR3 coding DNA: TGTGCCAGAAAAATGGGGGCTCCACGCCCGTTATATAATTCACCCCTCCACTTT. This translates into CARKMGAPRPLYNSPLHF.

This CDR3 reads CASSFDSHGETQYF. The CDR3 DNA sequence: TGCGCCAGCAGCTTCGACAGTCACGGAGAGACCCAGTACTTC. The V gene is TRBV5-1, the J gene TRBJ2-5; maybe TRBD1 (5 bases). The germline V gene encodes CDR1 SGHRS and CDR2 YFSETQ. This CDR3 is 14 amino acids long. V lost 2 bases and J lost 4, with 12 bases in between.

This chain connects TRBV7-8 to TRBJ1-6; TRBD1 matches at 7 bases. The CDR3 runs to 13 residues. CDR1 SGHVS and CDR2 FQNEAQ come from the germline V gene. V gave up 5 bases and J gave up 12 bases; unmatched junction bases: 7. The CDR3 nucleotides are TGTGCCAGCAGCCCAGGACAGGCCTTACCCCTCCACTTT. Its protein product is CASSPGQALPLHF.

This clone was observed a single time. CDR3 protein: CATSDRTPGTGLGETQYF. CDR3 nucleotide sequence: TGTGCCACCAGTGACCGCACCCCCGGGACAGGGTTGGGAGAGACCCAGTACTTC. This chain joins TRBV24-1 and TRBJ2-5; 9 positions match TRBD1. Trimming removed 4 bases from V and 4 bases from J; junction bases left unmatched: 15. The CDR3 has 18 amino acids. CDR1 KGHDR and CDR2 SFDVKD come from the germline V gene.

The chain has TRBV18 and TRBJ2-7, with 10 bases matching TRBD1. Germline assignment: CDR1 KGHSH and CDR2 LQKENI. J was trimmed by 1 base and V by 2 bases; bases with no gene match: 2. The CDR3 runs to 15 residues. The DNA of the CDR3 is TGTGCCAGCTCACCAGGGACAGGGGCTTCCTACGAGCAGTACGTC. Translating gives CASSPGTGASYEQYV.

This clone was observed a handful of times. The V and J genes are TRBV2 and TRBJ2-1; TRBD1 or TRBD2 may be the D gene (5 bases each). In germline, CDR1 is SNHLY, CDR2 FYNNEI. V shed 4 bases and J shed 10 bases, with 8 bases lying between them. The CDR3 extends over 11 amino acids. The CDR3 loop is CASSAWGEQFF. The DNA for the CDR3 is TGTGCCAGCAGTGCCTGGGGGGAGCAGTTCTTC.

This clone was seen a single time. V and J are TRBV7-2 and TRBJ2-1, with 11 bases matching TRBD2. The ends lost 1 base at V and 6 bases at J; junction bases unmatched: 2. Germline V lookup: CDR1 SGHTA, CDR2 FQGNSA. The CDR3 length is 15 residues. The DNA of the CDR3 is TGTGCCAGCAGCTTAGGTAGCGGGGGGGCCAATGAGCAGTTCTTC. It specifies CASSLGSGGANEQFF.

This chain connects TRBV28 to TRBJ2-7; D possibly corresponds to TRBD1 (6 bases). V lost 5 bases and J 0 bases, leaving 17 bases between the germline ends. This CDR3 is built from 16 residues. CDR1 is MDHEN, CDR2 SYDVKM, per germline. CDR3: CASSPPRGQDSYEQYV. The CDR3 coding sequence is TGTGCCAGCAGTCCCCCCCGGGGACAAGACTCCTACGAGCAGTACGTC.

The CDR3 sequence is CASNRQTDTEAFF. The CDR3 DNA reads TGTGCCAGCAATCGCCAGACAGACACTGAAGCTTTCTTT. The chain uses TRBV12-3 or TRBV12-4 and TRBJ1-1, with D tentatively TRBD1 (5 bases). CDR3 length: 13 residues. V lost 7 bases to trimming and J lost 3 bases, with 12 bases between them.

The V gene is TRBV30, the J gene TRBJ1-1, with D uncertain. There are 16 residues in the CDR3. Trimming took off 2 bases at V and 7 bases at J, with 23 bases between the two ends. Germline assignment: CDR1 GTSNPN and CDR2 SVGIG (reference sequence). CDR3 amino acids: CAWSLNQSPKVGEAFF. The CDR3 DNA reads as TGTGCCTGGAGTCTCAACCAGAGTCCAAAGGTCGGTGAAGCTTTCTTT.

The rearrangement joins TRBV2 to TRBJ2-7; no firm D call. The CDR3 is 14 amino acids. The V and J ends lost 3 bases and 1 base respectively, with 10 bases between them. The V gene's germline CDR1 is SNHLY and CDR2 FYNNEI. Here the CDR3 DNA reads TGTGCCAGCAGTGACCCGGACCGATCCTACGAGCAGTACGTC. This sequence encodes CASSDPDRSYEQYV.

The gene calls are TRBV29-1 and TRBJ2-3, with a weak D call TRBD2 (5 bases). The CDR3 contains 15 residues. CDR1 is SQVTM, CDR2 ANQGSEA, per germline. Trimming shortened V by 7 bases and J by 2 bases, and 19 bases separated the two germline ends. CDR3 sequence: CSGGLDGSYTDTQYF. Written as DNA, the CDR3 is TGCAGCGGAGGCCTGGATGGGAGTTACACAGATACGCAGTATTTT.

CDR3 sequence: CATSDTGHPDTEAFF. The CDR3 nucleotides read TGTGCCACCAGTGATACGGGACACCCTGACACTGAAGCTTTCTTT. This chain uses TRBV24-1 with TRBJ1-1, with TRBD1 as a possible D gene (6 bases). With 3 bases removed from V and 3 bases from J, the gap between germline ends came to 13 bases. The length of the CDR3 is 15 residues. Germline assignment: CDR1 KGHDR and CDR2 SFDVKD.

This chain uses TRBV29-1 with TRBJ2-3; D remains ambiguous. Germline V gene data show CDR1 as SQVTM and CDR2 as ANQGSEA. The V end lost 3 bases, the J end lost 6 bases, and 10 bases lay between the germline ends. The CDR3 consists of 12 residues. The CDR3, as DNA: TGCAGCGTTGACGGAGCTGGCGATACGCAGTATTTT. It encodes CSVDGAGDTQYF.

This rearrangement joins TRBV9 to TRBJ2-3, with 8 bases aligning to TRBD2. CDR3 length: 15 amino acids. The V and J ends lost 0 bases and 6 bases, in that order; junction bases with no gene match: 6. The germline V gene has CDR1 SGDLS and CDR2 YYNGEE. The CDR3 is CASSVGRGGPDTQYF. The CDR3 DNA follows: TGTGCCAGCAGCGTAGGTCGGGGGGGCCCCGATACGCAGTATTTT. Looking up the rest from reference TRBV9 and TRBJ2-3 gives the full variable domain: DSGVTQTPKHLITATGQRVTLRCSPRSGDLSVYWYQQSLDQGLQFLIQYYNGEERAKGNILERFSAQQFPDLHSELNLSSLELGDSALYFCASSVGRGGPDTQYFGPGTRLTVL.

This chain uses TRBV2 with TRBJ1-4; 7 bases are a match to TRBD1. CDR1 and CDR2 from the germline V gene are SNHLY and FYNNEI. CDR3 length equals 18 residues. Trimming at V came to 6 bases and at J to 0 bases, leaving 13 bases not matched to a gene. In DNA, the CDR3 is TGTGCCAGCAGAAGAGGGACAGCAAGGAGCGCAACTAATGAAAAACTGTTTTTT. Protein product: CASRRGTARSATNEKLFF.

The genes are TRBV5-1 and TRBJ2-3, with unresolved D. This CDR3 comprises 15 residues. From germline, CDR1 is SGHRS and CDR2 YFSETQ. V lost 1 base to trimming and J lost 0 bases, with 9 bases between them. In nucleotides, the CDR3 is TGCGCCAGCAGCTTGACGCCCCCTAGCACAGATACGCAGTATTTT. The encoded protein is CASSLTPPSTDTQYF.

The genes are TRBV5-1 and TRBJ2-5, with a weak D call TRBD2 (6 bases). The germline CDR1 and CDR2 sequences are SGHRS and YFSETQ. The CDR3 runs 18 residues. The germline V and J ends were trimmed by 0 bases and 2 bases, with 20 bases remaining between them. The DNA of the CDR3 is TGCGCCAGCAGCTTGGGTCCCCTTGCGGGGACCACTCAAGAGACCCAGTACTTC. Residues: CASSLGPLAGTTQETQYF.

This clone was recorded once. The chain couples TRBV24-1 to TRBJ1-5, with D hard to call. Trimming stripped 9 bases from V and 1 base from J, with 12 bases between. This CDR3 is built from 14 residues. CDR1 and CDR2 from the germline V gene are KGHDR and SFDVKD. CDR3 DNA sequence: TGTGCCACCGGCGAGAGCATGAGCAATCAGCCCCAGCATTTT. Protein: CATGESMSNQPQHF.

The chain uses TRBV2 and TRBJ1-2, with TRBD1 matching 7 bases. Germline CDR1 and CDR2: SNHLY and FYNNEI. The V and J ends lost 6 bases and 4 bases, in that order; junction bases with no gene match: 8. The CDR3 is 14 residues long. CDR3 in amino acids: CASRMTGTGYGYTF. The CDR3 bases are TGTGCCAGCAGGATGACAGGGACGGGCTATGGCTACACCTTC.

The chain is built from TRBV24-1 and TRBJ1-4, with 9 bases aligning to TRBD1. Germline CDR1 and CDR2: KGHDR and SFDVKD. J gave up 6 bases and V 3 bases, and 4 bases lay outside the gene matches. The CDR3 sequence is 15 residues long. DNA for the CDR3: TGTGCCACCAGTGATGCGGGACAGGGAGATGAAAAACTGTTTTTT. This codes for CATSDAGQGDEKLFF.